This is a list of T cell receptor beta chains from one sample in a study of blood T cell repertoires in COVID-19. The assay was immunoSEQ multiplex PCR, and TCRdb's table has in-frame clones only and misses some. The profile shows about 360,000 clones, 65% to 90% of them singletons. The sample comprised peripheral blood. These receptors all come from a woman aged 55-70 years with COVID-19, enrolled during active disease. The CDR3 runs from the conserved cysteine through the conserved F or W. Fields, in order: clone size, J gene, V gene, D gene, CDR3 protein, CDR3 DNA. D genes are given only for firm matches. Clone size is stated in some rows and not others, as once, few, many or a class when expanded.

>NA|TRBJ1-2|TRBV12-5|NA
CASGPPGDRGYTF
TGTGCTAGTGGTCCGCCAGGGGATCGAGGCTACACCTTC
>NA|TRBJ2-3|TRBV11-2|TRBD2
CASSPGTSGATDTQYF
TGTGCCAGCAGCCCCGGGACTAGCGGGGCGACAGATACGCAGTATTTT
>once|TRBJ1-2|TRBV19|NA
CASSIQGGGYTF
TGTGCCAGTAGTATTCAGGGTGGGGGCTACACCTTC
>NA|TRBJ1-1|TRBV2|TRBD1
CASKTGVAEAFF
TGTGCCAGCAAGACAGGGGTTGCTGAAGCTTTCTTT
>NA|TRBJ2-3|TRBV7-3|NA
CASSPGLARDTQYF
TGTGCCAGCAGCCCTGGACTCGCAAGGGATACGCAGTATTTT
>once|TRBJ2-5|TRBV12-3/TRBV12-4|NA
CASSTGWQTQYF
TGTGCCAGCAGTACAGGCTGGCAGACCCAGTACTTC
>NA|TRBJ1-4|TRBV6-5|TRBD1
CASRGQGKNEKLFF
TGTGCCAGCAGGGGACAGGGGAAGAATGAAAAACTGTTTTTT
>NA|TRBJ2-1|TRBV6-5|TRBD1
CASSLPGTGVNEQFF
TGTGCCAGCAGTCTCCCCGGGACAGGGGTCAATGAGCAGTTCTTC
>NA|TRBJ1-6|TRBV9|TRBD1
CASSVEGGQGNSPLHF
TGTGCCAGCAGCGTGGAAGGGGGACAGGGTAATTCACCCCTCCACTTT
>NA|TRBJ2-5|TRBV5-4|TRBD2
CASSLPGGRMDQYF
TGTGCCAGCAGCTTACCGGGGGGGAGAATGGACCAGTACTTC
>NA|TRBJ2-3|TRBV6-4|TRBD2
CASSDSGTSGNNSSTDTQYF
TGTGCCAGCAGTGACTCGGGGACTAGCGGAAATAACTCCTCCACAGATACGCAGTATTTT
>NA|TRBJ1-6|TRBV9|NA
CASRGDYNSPLHF
TGTGCCAGCCGGGGGGATTATAATTCACCCCTCCACTTT
>NA|TRBJ2-7|TRBV12-3/TRBV12-4|NA
CASSFGPGDKQYF
TGTGCCAGCAGTTTTGGCCCGGGGGATAAGCAGTACTTC
>NA|TRBJ1-1|TRBV27|NA
CASSLYGSLDTEAFF
TGTGCCAGCAGTTTATACGGGTCACTCGACACTGAAGCTTTCTTT
>few|TRBJ2-1|TRBV6-2/TRBV6-3|NA
CASSYLAYSYNEQFF
TGTGCCAGCAGTTACCTCGCCTACAGCTACAATGAGCAGTTCTTC
>NA|TRBJ1-6|TRBV7-8|TRBD1
CASSSKDRGISSYNSPLHF
TGTGCCAGCAGCTCGAAGGACAGGGGGATTAGCTCCTATAATTCACCCCTCCACTTT
>NA|TRBJ2-5|TRBV11-2|TRBD1
CASSSLQGMRETQYF
TGTGCCAGCAGCTCACTACAGGGGATGAGGGAGACCCAGTACTTC
>NA|TRBJ2-3|TRBV6-1|NA
CASSEGLPDTQYF
TGTGCCAGCAGTGAAGGTCTTCCTGATACGCAGTATTTT
>NA|TRBJ2-1|TRBV3-1/TRBV3-2|TRBD2
CASSQRLAGRAEQFF
TGTGCCAGCAGCCAAAGACTAGCGGGAAGGGCGGAGCAGTTCTTC
>NA|TRBJ1-4|TRBV7-2|NA
CASSLFGQINEKLFF
TGTGCCAGCAGCTTATTCGGTCAAATCAATGAAAAACTGTTTTTT
>NA|TRBJ2-7|TRBV2|NA
CASSDGIGRVYEQYF
TGTGCCAGCAGTGACGGAATAGGCAGGGTTTACGAGCAGTACTTC
>NA|TRBJ2-7|TRBV18|TRBD1
CASSLNTGEEQYF
TGTGCCAGCTCACTTAACACAGGGGAAGAGCAGTACTTC
>NA|TRBJ1-4|TRBV18|TRBD1
CASSPRTGGDEKLFF
TGTGCCAGCTCACCGCGGACAGGGGGGGATGAAAAACTGTTTTTT
>NA|TRBJ2-3|TRBV10-3|TRBD2
CAIKRERGVTDTQYF
TGTGCCATCAAGCGGGAGCGGGGGGTGACAGATACGCAGTATTTT
>NA|TRBJ2-5|TRBV11-3|TRBD2
CASSLDWGSGAKETQYF
TGTGCCAGCAGCTTAGATTGGGGTAGCGGGGCAAAAGAGACCCAGTACTTC
>NA|TRBJ1-2|TRBV19|TRBD1
CASSIAGQGARNYGYTF
TGTGCCAGTAGTATAGCCGGACAGGGGGCGCGTAACTATGGCTACACCTTC
>few|TRBJ1-3|TRBV9|NA
CASTTGRGISGNTIYF
TGTGCCAGCACCACAGGGAGAGGCATCTCTGGAAACACCATATATTTT
>NA|TRBJ2-5|TRBV11-2|TRBD2
CASSLRSSGGYNQETQYF
TGTGCCAGCAGCTTAAGGTCTAGCGGGGGTTACAATCAAGAGACCCAGTACTTC